One T cell receptor (beta chain) is described in this entry. Antigen: not known. This sample was taken from a study of T cell repertoires in cytomegalovirus infection. Overall study: Public TCR beta signature analysis indicated the presence of both CMV infection and matching HLA type.

The CDR3 is 15 residues long. J was trimmed by 4 bases and V by 1 base; bases with no gene match: 7. CDR1 is SQVTM, CDR2 ANQGSEA, per germline. Overall study findings and caveats: Carriers of CMV plus the relevant HLA were identified by cumulative public TCR beta family frequency.

TCRdb ran MiXCR on the reads and lists one entry per CDR3 protein. There are around 260,000 distinct CDR3 sequences in the sample; about 23% occur only once, and approximately 15% lies in the top ten. The clonotype was recovered from a human donor in good health (CMV status not recorded). Some clones in this sample may be carry-over from other donors' samples. Sample: PBMCs. V is TRBV29-1 and J is TRBJ1-5, with 7 bases fitting TRBD1. CDR3 protein: CSVEVGKQGNQPQHF. In DNA form, the CDR3 reads TGCAGCGTTGAAGTTGGGAAACAGGGGAATCAGCCCCAGCATTTT.